The sequence of this T cell receptor beta chain was determined in a study of identical twins (dated by TCRdb to 2016 to 2017). Background on the whole study: To test whether fetal clonotypes persist, the study used deep sequencing on TCR alpha and beta repertoires from monozygotic twins, unrelated adults of various ages, and cord blood. Replicate twin experiments were performed at different times using different library preparation protocols to rule out contamination.

Libraries were built with 5' RACE. TCRdb names Illumina HiSeq 2000 as the instrument used. Template switching introduced a universal primer binding site; the final cDNA contained a unique molecular identifier, enabling accurate counting of TCR cDNA molecules. Specific primers in the conserved constant-segment region were used to synthesize first-strand cDNA for the TCR alpha and beta chains. To control for contamination, every cDNA library carried two barcodes: a SMART-Mk sample barcode plus Illumina barcodes. TruSeq adapter sequences along with Illumina sample barcodes were introduced in two successive PCR steps. The TCR alpha and beta cDNA libraries were sequenced on the Illumina HiSeq platform using custom primers. The paper's data handling went like this. Raw reads were processed with MiGEC to extract unique molecular identifiers, and MiXCR was used to determine CDR3 positions. For each individual, recombination models were inferred using an EM algorithm with the repgenHMM and IGoR tools. The tcR package in R was used for shared clonotype analysis, with sharing normalized by the product of cloneset sizes. Out-of-frame nonproductive sequences were analyzed to study raw recombination free of thymic and clonal selection effects. Using fastp trimming at Q25 and MiXCR clonotype assembly, TCRdb reanalyzed the public sequencing data and kept in-frame beta chains. Duplicate CDR3 protein sequences are folded into a single record with the most common DNA and genes. TCRdb assigned the V and J calls; the authors' analysis was not used. The sample profile shows about 460,000 distinct CDR3 sequences; over 12% of them were found once. The top ten clonotypes cover around 0.48% of the sample.

All donors were healthy Caucasians. The twin cohort comprised three pairs of female monozygotic twins, all aged roughly 18 to 30 years. Positive isolation kits from Invitrogen were used to isolate CD4+ and CD8+ T cell populations. Points the paper makes about the study in general: Because the same donors could not be followed over many years, conclusions were based on cross-sectional statistical analysis. Zero-insertion analyses could be partly confounded by invariant T cells such as MAIT and iNKT, although diverse VJ usage argued against such confounding for most clonotypes. Out-of-frame TCR alpha sharing in monozygotic twins was systematically underestimated by recombination models, whereas sharing between unrelated individuals was in agreement with the recombination models. Out-of-frame TCR alpha sequences shared between twins showed an excess of low generation-probability sequences compared with coincidental sharing between unrelated individuals. Fewer insertions were carried by abundant cord blood beta clonotypes; a weaker similar trend was observed in young adult naive repertoires, while no such trend was observed in memory repertoires. In beta out-of-frame sequences, excess twin sharing was weaker, because having fewer shared sequences lowered the signal-to-noise ratio.

In its sample, this clonotype was seen a few times. This clone's antigen is unknown. Base qualities were left out, and no much larger clone turns up one base away. Looking up the germline V gene yields CDR1 SNHLY and CDR2 FYNNEI. Measured from the cysteine to the phenylalanine, the CDR3 is 15 residues long. Solely the CDR3 DNA is kept, with 45 bases framed from the first base. For this chain, trimming is 4 bases at the V end and 5 bases at the J end, and the number of junction bases without a gene match is 4. The same specimen was also included in a second study, on yellow fever vaccine responses in identical twins. As the second paper documents: According to the authors, in identical twins the way T cells responded to vaccination appeared partly convergent and partly personalized. In the study, vaccine-responding T cell clones were precisely tracked in identical twins.

The source material was CD4+ T cells sorted from blood. The TCR originated in a young woman in good health. The receptor chain draws on TRBV2 and TRBJ1-4, and 10 bases in between align with TRBD1. The CDR3 is CASSAETGGNEKLFF. The DNA sequence follows: TGTGCCAGCAGTGCCGAGACAGGGGGCAATGAAAAACTGTTTTTT.